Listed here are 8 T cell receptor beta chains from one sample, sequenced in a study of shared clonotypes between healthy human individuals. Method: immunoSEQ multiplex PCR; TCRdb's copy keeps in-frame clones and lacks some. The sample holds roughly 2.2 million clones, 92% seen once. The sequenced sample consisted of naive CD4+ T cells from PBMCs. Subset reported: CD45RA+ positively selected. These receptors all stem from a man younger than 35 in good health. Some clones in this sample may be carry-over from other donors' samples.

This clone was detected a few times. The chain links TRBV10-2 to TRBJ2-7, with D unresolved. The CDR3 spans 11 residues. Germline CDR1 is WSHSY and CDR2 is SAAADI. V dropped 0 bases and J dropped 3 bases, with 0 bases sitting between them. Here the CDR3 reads CASSESYEQYF. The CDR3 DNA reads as TGCGCCAGCAGTGAGTCCTACGAGCAGTACTTC.

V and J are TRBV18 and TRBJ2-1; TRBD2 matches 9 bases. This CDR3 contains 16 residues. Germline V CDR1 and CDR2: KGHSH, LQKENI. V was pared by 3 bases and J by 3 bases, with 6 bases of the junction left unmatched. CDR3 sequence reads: CASSPVPSGNYNEQFF. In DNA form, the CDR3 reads TGTGCCAGCTCACCCGTGCCTAGCGGGAACTACAATGAGCAGTTCTTC.

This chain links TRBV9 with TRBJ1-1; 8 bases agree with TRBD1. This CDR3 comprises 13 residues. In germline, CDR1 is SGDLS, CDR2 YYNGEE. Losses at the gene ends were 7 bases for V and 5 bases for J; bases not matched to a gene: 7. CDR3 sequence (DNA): TGTGCCAGCGGTCACACAGGGGGAACTGAAGCTTTCTTT. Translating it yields CASGHTGGTEAFF.

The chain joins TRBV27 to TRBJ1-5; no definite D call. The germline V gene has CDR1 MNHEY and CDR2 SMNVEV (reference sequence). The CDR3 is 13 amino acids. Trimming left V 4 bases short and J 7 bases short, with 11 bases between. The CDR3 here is CASSSEGQQPQHF. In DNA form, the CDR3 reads TGTGCCAGCAGTTCGGAGGGTCAACAGCCCCAGCATTTT.

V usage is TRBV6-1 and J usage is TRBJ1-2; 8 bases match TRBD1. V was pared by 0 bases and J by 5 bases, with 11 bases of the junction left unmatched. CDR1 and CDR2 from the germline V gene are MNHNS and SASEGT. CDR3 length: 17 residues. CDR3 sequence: CASSEAVGAGGDYGYTF. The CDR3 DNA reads TGTGCCAGCAGTGAAGCGGTAGGGGCAGGGGGCGATTATGGCTACACCTTC.

CDR3: CAWSSSSYEQYF. CDR3 nucleotides: TGTGCCTGGAGTTCCAGCTCCTACGAGCAGTACTTC. This sequence joins TRBV30 and TRBJ2-5; no firm D call. The tail of the sequence fits TRBJ2-7 better, so the J call may be wrong. The CDR3 consists of 12 residues. The germline V gene has CDR1 GTSNPN and CDR2 SVGIG (reference sequence).

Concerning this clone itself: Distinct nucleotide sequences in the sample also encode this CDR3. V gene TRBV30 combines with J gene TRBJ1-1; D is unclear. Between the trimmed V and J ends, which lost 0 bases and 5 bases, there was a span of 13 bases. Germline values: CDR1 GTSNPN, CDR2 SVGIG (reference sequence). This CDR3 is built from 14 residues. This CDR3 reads CAWSVRRGGTEAFF. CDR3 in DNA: TGTGCCTGGAGTGTACGTCGGGGTGGGACTGAAGCTTTCTTT.

The CDR3 sequence: CASSLVNPGELFF. The CDR3 DNA sequence: TGTGCCAGCAGTTTGGTAAACCCCGGGGAGCTGTTTTTT. This chain connects TRBV28 to TRBJ2-2; no clear D gene. The CDR3 runs to 13 residues. Per the germline V gene, CDR1 is MDHEN and CDR2 is SYDVKM. With 3 bases removed from V and 6 bases from J, the gap between germline ends came to 8 bases.